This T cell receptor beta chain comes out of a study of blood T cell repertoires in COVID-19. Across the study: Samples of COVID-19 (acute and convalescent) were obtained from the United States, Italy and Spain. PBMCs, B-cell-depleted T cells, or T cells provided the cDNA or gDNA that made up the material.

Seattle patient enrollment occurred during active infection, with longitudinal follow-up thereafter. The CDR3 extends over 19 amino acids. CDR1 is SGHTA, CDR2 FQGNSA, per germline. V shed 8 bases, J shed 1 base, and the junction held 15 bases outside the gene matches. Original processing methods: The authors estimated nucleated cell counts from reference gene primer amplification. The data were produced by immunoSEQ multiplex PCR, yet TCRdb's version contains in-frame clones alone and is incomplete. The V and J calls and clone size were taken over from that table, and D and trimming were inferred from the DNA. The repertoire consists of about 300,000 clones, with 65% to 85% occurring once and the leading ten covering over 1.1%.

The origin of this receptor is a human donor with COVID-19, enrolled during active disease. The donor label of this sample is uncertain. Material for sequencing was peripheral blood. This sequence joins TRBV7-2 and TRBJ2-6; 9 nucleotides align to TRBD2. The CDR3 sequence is CASDGGRVPRRSGANVLTF. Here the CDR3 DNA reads TGTGCCAGCGACGGCGGGAGGGTTCCTCGTCGGTCTGGGGCCAACGTCCTGACTTTC.